A selection of T cell receptor beta chains follows, all from one sample in a study of Graves' ophthalmopathy and Graves' hyperthyroidism. TCRdb called the multiplex PCR reads again in MiXCR, with one record for every CDR3 protein. The profile covers over 500,000 distinct CDR3 sequences, with about 20% appearing a single time and roughly 7.4% taken by the ten largest. The sample consisted of peripheral blood. Receptor source: a young woman with stable Graves' hyperthyroidism. Some clones in this sample may be carry-over from other donors' samples. Both conserved end residues are part of each CDR3. A D gene is named only where the DNA matches it firmly. Expanded clones get a size class; other rows say once, few or many, or leave the size out.

clone_size	v_call	j_call	d_call	cdr3_length	cdr3_nt	cdr3_aa
.	TRBV6-5	TRBJ1-6	.	14	TGTGCCAGCAGTTGGACATTTCGGAATTCACCCCTCCACTTT	CASSWTFRNSPLHF
many	TRBV12-5	TRBJ1-1	.	14	TGTGCTAGTGGTGCTGTTGACGGTTACACTGAAGCTTTCTTT	CASGAVDGYTEAFF
.	TRBV20-1	TRBJ2-6	.	19	TGCAGTGCTAGAGGAATTGAGACTAGGGAAGGGTCGGGGGCCAACGTCCTGACTTTC	CSARGIETREGSGANVLTF
.	TRBV28	TRBJ1-6	TRBD1	15	TGTGCCAGCAGTTTCGCCGGGACAGCTAATTCACCCCTCCACTTT	CASSFAGTANSPLHF
many	TRBV12-3/TRBV12-4	TRBJ2-7	.	15	TGTGCCAGCAGCCATACTAGTAGCTTATCCTACGAGCAGTACTTC	CASSHTSSLSYEQYF
many	TRBV10-3	TRBJ1-3	TRBD1	13	TGTGCCGCCCAGGGACAGATCGGCGAAACCATATATTTT	CAAQGQIGETIYF
many	TRBV2	TRBJ1-2	.	15	TGTGCCAGCAGTGATGTGGACAAGGGGAACTATGGCTACACCTTC	CASSDVDKGNYGYTF
many	TRBV27	TRBJ1-5	.	14	TGTGCCAGCAGTTCAGGGCCCCCCAATCAGCCCCAGCATTTT	CASSSGPPNQPQHF
.	TRBV12-3/TRBV12-4	TRBJ2-4	.	18	TGTGCCAGCAGTAGCATTCGTGACTTTTGGCGGACGGGGGCTGTTAAGTACTTC	CASSSIRDFWRTGAVKYF
.	TRBV3-1	TRBJ1-5	TRBD1	14	TGTGCCAGCAGCCGGGGGACAGGGAAGGGGCCCCAGCATTTT	CASSRGTGKGPQHF
many	TRBV20-1	TRBJ1-6	.	16	TGCAGTGCTAGAGATGGTCGTGGAGGGGGTAATTCACCCCTCCACTTT	CSARDGRGGGNSPLHF
.	TRBV6-1	TRBJ1-1	TRBD1	12	TGTGCCAGCAGCAATCGGACAGGGAGCGCTTTCTTT	CASSNRTGSAFF
few	TRBV6-2/TRBV6-3	TRBJ2-5	.	16	TGTGCCAGCAGTTACTCGGCGGGGGCGCGATGGGAGACCCAGTACTTC	CASSYSAGARWETQYF
many	TRBV7-9	TRBJ1-3	.	15	TGTGCCAGCAGCGTGGGCACAGGGCCTTTAGGCACCATATATTTT	CASSVGTGPLGTIYF
.	TRBV6-4	TRBJ2-2	TRBD2	17	TGTGCCAGCAGTGACCCGGTGGCTAGCGGGATCACCGGGGAGCTGTTTTTT	CASSDPVASGITGELFF
many	TRBV6-1	TRBJ1-1	.	13	TGTGCCAGCACCACAGGGTTAGGCACTGAAGCTTTCTTT	CASTTGLGTEAFF
many	TRBV28	TRBJ2-7	.	14	TGTGCCAGCAGTCCTTATAGAGAAGTCTACGAGCAGTACTTC	CASSPYREVYEQYF
many	TRBV12-3/TRBV12-4	TRBJ2-7	.	14	TGTGCCAGCAGTGGAAATAGGGGCTCCTACGAGCAGTACTTC	CASSGNRGSYEQYF
.	TRBV20-1	TRBJ1-1	TRBD1	16	TGCAGTGCTCCTCCACCGGGACAGGCAGTTCTCATGGAAGCTTTCTTT	CSAPPPGQAVLMEAFF
many	TRBV12-3/TRBV12-4	TRBJ1-5	TRBD1	15	TGTGCCAGCAACCTAGGAGGGGGCAGGGGACAGCCCCAGCATTTT	CASNLGGGRGQPQHF